Described below is a single TCR beta chain sequence and its context. Mismatch with germline at one junction end may stem from a read error. This sample is part of a study of CD8 T cells in ankylosing spondylitis. This CDR3 has 12 amino acids. CDR1 SGHDT and CDR2 YYEEEE come from the germline V gene. One entry per CDR3 protein, called by TCRdb with MiXCR from the 5' RACE reads. The sample gives roughly 280,000 distinct CDR3 sequences, 20% of which show up once; about 8% is in the top ten. The chain joins TRBV5-6 to TRBJ2-7; D gene uncertain. The sequence came from a male donor with ankylosing spondylitis or in good health (not recorded which). The sample taken for sequencing was blood, either unsorted or a sorted T cell fraction (not recorded which). As DNA, the CDR3 is TGTGCCAGCAGCTTGGCCCTCTGGCCGCGGATATTC. Its translation is CASSLALWPRIF.